This T cell receptor (beta chain) was obtained from a study of monozygotic twins with inflammatory bowel disease. Study-wide findings and caveats: Support for a single strong signal or clonotype associated with IBD was absent.

Germline CDR1 is SGHNT and CDR2 is YYREEE (reference sequence). This CDR3 has 16 amino acids. Molecular identifiers with 6-nucleotide sample barcodes were added during cDNA synthesis via template switching. No DNA is given; TCRdb re-called the 5' RACE reads and lists each CDR3 protein once. This table lists some 450,000 distinct CDR3 sequences. Of note for this clonotype: Its antigen remains unidentified.

J is TRBJ2-5 and V is TRBV5-4; as DNA is missing, the TRBD2 call by TCRdb cannot be tested. This sequence originates from a human donor with ulcerative colitis or Crohn's disease, or a healthy co-twin of an affected twin (not recorded which). The sequencing input was blood. The CDR3 sequence is CASTIAGGGPAETQYF.